This TCR beta chain came from a study of CD8+ T cells in alopecia areata. Study results and caveats: Lesional scalp displayed greater clonality than normal scalp, most notably in alopecia totalis/universalis. For baseline CD8+ expansion, any link to response stays uncertain with one nonresponder. Among the cells sequenced in scalp samples are also the resident alphabeta T cells of normal skin.

Sample treatment: oral pan-JAK inhibitor, 5-10 mg twice daily. V was pared by 2 bases and J by 4 bases, with 18 bases between. The CDR3 extends over 16 amino acids. A word on this clone: Its antigen is not known.

TCR sequencing used cDNA made by reverse transcription of extracted RNA. Sequencing used immunoSEQ multiplex PCR; TCRdb keeps in-frame clones, though not all of them. The sample includes about 76,000 clones, 60% to 70% of them seen just once. Source: CD8+ T cells sorted from blood, taken at week 24, from a patient treated with tofacitinib. The chain is built from TRBV23-1 and TRBJ2-7, with D perhaps TRBD1 or TRBD2 (5 bases each). TRBV23-1 has ORF status, its function being uncertain. The clonotype comes from a human donor with alopecia areata. CDR3 coding DNA: TGCGCCAGCAGTCAAGGGAGAGGGGTTCCTTCATACGAGCAGTACTTC. As protein: CASSQGRGVPSYEQYF.